The 18 T cell receptor beta chains below all came from one sample that was sequenced in a study of T cell changes during pregnancy in multiple sclerosis. This table comes from immunoSEQ multiplex PCR, and its TCRdb copy is limited to in-frame clones, with some not included. The table has tens of thousands of clones, roughly 90% seen once. The sequencing here drew on peripheral blood, taken after pregnancy. All receptors come from a female donor in good health, enrolled as a control in a pregnancy study.

This sequence joins TRBV14 and TRBJ2-5; TRBD1 might be the D (7 bases). The CDR3 has 17 residues. Trimming cost V 0 bases and J 0 bases, with 14 bases left between them. Germline CDR1 is SGHDN and CDR2 is FVKESK. Written as DNA, the CDR3 is TGTGCCAGCAGCCAAGATTTGGGCAGGGGGGACCAAGAGACCCAGTACTTC. Protein product: CASSQDLGRGDQETQYF.

The rearrangement joins TRBV10-1 to TRBJ1-1; no definite D call. The V end lost 4 bases, the J end lost 5 bases, and 11 bases lay between the germline ends. Per germline, CDR1 WNHNN and CDR2 SYGVQD (reference sequence). The CDR3 has 13 amino acids. The CDR3 nucleotides read TGCGCCAGCAGTGCGGGGAGAGGGACTGAAGCTTTCTTT. Translated, it gives CASSAGRGTEAFF.

The J gene is TRBJ1-4, the V gene TRBV19; TRBD1 aligns across 8 bases. Losses at the gene ends were 5 bases for V and 5 bases for J; bases not matched to a gene: 7. The V gene's germline CDR1 is LNHDA and CDR2 SQIVND (reference sequence). CDR3 length: 15 amino acids. CDR3 amino acids: CASSLAGGGNEKLFF. CDR3 nucleotides: TGTGCCAGTAGTCTCGCAGGGGGCGGGAATGAAAAACTGTTTTTT.

V usage is TRBV18 and J usage is TRBJ1-1, with D uncertain. CDR1 is KGHSH and CDR2 is LQKENI in the germline V gene. CDR3 size: 12 residues. Trimming removed 2 bases at V and 7 bases at J, with 8 bases between. Written as DNA, the CDR3 is TGTGCCAGCTCACCATCGGGGATTGAAGCTTTCTTT. Translated: CASSPSGIEAFF.

This clone was detected only once. This chain connects TRBV7-9 to TRBJ1-4; TRBD1 matches 9 bases. CDR1 and CDR2 (germline): SEHNR, FQNEAQ (reference sequence). The junction had 7 bases not matched to a gene; V was cut back by 5 bases and J by 0 bases. CDR3 length: 17 residues. The CDR3 bases are TGTGCCAGCAGCCTCGGGGACAGGGTTGCAACTAATGAAAAACTGTTTTTT. Its protein product is CASSLGDRVATNEKLFF.

This clone was recorded only once. The chain uses TRBV30 and TRBJ1-2, with a possible D match to TRBD1 (5 bases). This CDR3 is built from 13 residues. The V gene's germline CDR1 is GTSNPN and CDR2 SVGIG (reference sequence). Trimming shortened V by 0 bases and J by 6 bases, and 11 bases separated the two germline ends. CDR3 nucleotide sequence: TGTGCCTGGAGTGTAAACAGGAACGATGGCTACACCTTC. This codes for CAWSVNRNDGYTF.

The genes are TRBV14 and TRBJ2-7, with D possibly matching TRBD2 (5 bases). This CDR3 is 17 amino acids long. CDR1 is SGHDN and CDR2 is FVKESK in the germline V gene. Trimming removed 1 base from V and 0 bases from J, with 16 bases in between. CDR3 nucleotides: TGTGCCAGCAGCCAAGGGATGAGGGTAGGAGCCTCCTACGAGCAGTACTTC. This encodes CASSQGMRVGASYEQYF.

The chain couples TRBV11-3 to TRBJ2-7, with TRBD1 identical over 9 bases. The germline CDR1 and CDR2 sequences are SGHNT and YENEEA. The CDR3 contains 14 residues. The junction had 7 bases not matched to a gene; V was cut back by 5 bases and J by 5 bases. The CDR3 nucleotides read TGTGCCAGCAGCCAGACAGGGGGGAAAGACGAGCAGTACTTC. Protein sequence: CASSQTGGKDEQYF.

V and J are TRBV7-3 and TRBJ2-7, with a tentative D call TRBD1 (7 bases). The CDR3 covers 15 residues. Germline V lookup: CDR1 SGHTA, CDR2 FQGTGA. The V end was cut by 3 bases, the J end by 5 bases, with 17 bases between. CDR3 nucleotides: TGTGCCAGCAGCTTCTCAGGGGGACTTCAGGACGAGCAGTACTTC. It yields the protein CASSFSGGLQDEQYF.

The rearrangement uses TRBV7-9 and TRBJ2-1; 7 nucleotides agree with TRBD2. The J segment lost 10 bases and the V segment lost 4 bases, leaving 4 bases of the junction unmatched. The CDR3 is made up of 12 amino acids. Germline CDR1 reads SEHNR; CDR2 reads FQNEAQ (reference sequence). The CDR3 DNA reads TGTGCCAGCAGCTCTCAAGCGGGAGAGCAGTTCTTC. This sequence encodes CASSSQAGEQFF. Using reference TRBV7-9 and TRBJ2-1 for the parts outside the CDR3, the full variable domain is DTGVSQNPRHKITKRGQNVTFRCDPISEHNRLYWYRQTLGQGPEFLTYFQNEAQLEKSRLLSDRFSAERPKGSFSTLEIQRTEQGDSAMYLCASSSQAGEQFFGPGTRLTVL.

The J gene is TRBJ1-5, the V gene TRBV18; D is perhaps TRBD1 (5 bases). Per germline, CDR1 KGHSH and CDR2 LQKENI. Between the trimmed V and J ends, which lost 3 bases and 1 base, there was a span of 13 bases. The CDR3 loop spans 16 amino acids. CDR3 sequence reads: CASSPGQGRSNQPQHF. CDR3 DNA sequence: TGTGCCAGCTCACCCGGCCAGGGAAGAAGCAATCAGCCCCAGCATTTT. The full variable domain, with the rest looked up from reference TRBV18 and TRBJ1-5, is NAGVMQNPRHLVRRRGQEARLRCSPMKGHSHVYWYRQLPEEGLKFMVYLQKENIIDESGMPKERFSAEFPKEGPSILRIQQVVRGDSAAYFCASSPGQGRSNQPQHFGDGTRLSIL.

The V gene is TRBV28, the J gene TRBJ1-3; possible D gene TRBD1, 5 bases. V was trimmed by 7 bases and J by 5 bases, leaving 15 bases between them. The CDR3 is made up of 14 amino acids. The germline V gene encodes CDR1 MDHEN and CDR2 SYDVKM. CDR3 bases: TGTGCCAGCATCCCTCTCGGGGGGAGAAACACCATATATTTT. This codes for CASIPLGGRNTIYF.

The V and J genes are TRBV19 and TRBJ2-2, with unresolved D. There are 16 residues in the CDR3. Germline V lookup: CDR1 LNHDA, CDR2 SQIVND (reference sequence). The germline V and J ends were trimmed by 3 bases and 2 bases, with 13 bases remaining between them. The CDR3 nucleotides are TGTGCCAGTAGTATCGAGGCGCTACGTAACACCGGGGAGCTGTTTTTT. Translating it yields CASSIEALRNTGELFF.

The genes are TRBV11-2 and TRBJ2-5; D is perhaps TRBD2 (6 bases). The CDR3 has 16 amino acids. V lost 6 bases and J 1 base, leaving 18 bases between the germline ends. Germline V gene sequence: CDR1 SGHAT, CDR2 FQNNGV. CDR3 sequence: CASSLLGPGVQETQYF. CDR3 nucleotide sequence: TGTGCCAGCAGTCTACTGGGCCCGGGAGTCCAAGAGACCCAGTACTTC.

V gene TRBV9 combines with J gene TRBJ2-2, with TRBD2 identical over 10 bases. The CDR3 loop spans 17 amino acids. Losses at the gene ends were 3 bases for V and 4 bases for J; bases not matched to a gene: 9. The germline CDR1 and CDR2 sequences are SGDLS and YYNGEE. The CDR3 DNA is TGTGCCAGCAGCGCCCCTAGCGGGGGCTCGTTCACCGGGGAGCTGTTTTTT. It yields the protein CASSAPSGGSFTGELFF.

The CDR3 DNA reads TGCGCCAGCAGCCAGCGGAGGGGCGAAGGCTACACCTTC. Translation: CASSQRRGEGYTF. The chain carries TRBV4-3 and TRBJ1-2, with a tentative D call TRBD1 (5 bases). This CDR3 has 13 amino acids. V was clipped by 3 bases and J by 8 bases, with 13 bases between them. In germline, CDR1 is LGHNA, CDR2 YSLEER.

The chain employs TRBV10-3 and TRBJ1-5, with 10 bases matching TRBD1. This CDR3 is built from 18 residues. The germline V gene has CDR1 ENHRY and CDR2 SYGVKD. The junction had 13 bases not matched to a gene; V was cut back by 6 bases and J by 2 bases. The CDR3 DNA reads as TGTGCCATCAGATCAGCAGGACAGGGGGAGAATGGCAATCAGCCCCAGCATTTT. Its protein is CAIRSAGQGENGNQPQHF.

The chain combines TRBV4-1 with TRBJ2-5, with TRBD2 matching 9 bases. Germline CDR1 and CDR2: MGHRA and YSYEKL. The CDR3 covers 15 residues. The junction had 11 bases not matched to a gene; V was cut back by 1 base and J by 11 bases. CDR3 DNA: TGCGCCAGCAGCCAAGCAGGTAGCGGGGGAGCAACACAGTACTTC. It specifies CASSQAGSGGATQYF.